The 21 T cell receptor beta chains in this list originate from one sample, sequenced in a study of blood T cell repertoires in COVID-19 (dated by TCRdb to 2018 to 2021). Libraries were built with the immunoSEQ multiplex PCR assay. TCRdb limited this immuneACCESS table to in-frame rearrangements with V and J called. A share of clones is missing; checked studies link under half to unresolved V genes, and the rest is unexplained. This sample has around 250,000 clones in its table, and 85% to 90% of those were observed once. Of the sample, over 0.85% falls within the top ten clones. The source material was PBMCs or T cells enriched from blood (not recorded which). Every receptor here comes from a man in his fifties or sixties who had been exposed to COVID-19.

This clone was recorded once. This chain connects TRBV27 to TRBJ1-2; D call uncertain. The germline V gene encodes CDR1 MNHEY and CDR2 SMNVEV (reference sequence). Trimming removed 3 bases at V and 6 bases at J, with 14 bases between. The CDR3 has 14 residues. The CDR3 DNA is TGTGCCAGCAGTTTTGGGTCTTCGGGAAATGGCTACACCTTC. Translating gives CASSFGSSGNGYTF.

This chain uses TRBV15 with TRBJ2-3; D is unclear. The CDR3 is 14 residues long. The ends were cut back, 0 bases at V and 2 bases at J, with 6 bases in the middle. The germline CDR1 and CDR2 sequences are LNHNV and YYDKDF (reference sequence). The CDR3 sequence: CATSRDRYTDTQYF. The CDR3, as DNA: TGTGCCACCAGCAGAGACAGGTACACAGATACGCAGTATTTT.

The CDR3 DNA is TGCGCCAGCAGTGAGCGGGGGACCCGCACAGATACGCAGTATTTT. Protein: CASSERGTRTDTQYF. The chain couples TRBV10-2 to TRBJ2-3, with a weak D call TRBD2 (6 bases). The V end was cut by 2 bases, the J end by 1 base, with 10 bases between. The CDR3 extends over 15 amino acids. Germline V gene data show CDR1 as WSHSY and CDR2 as SAAADI.

The chain combines TRBV30 with TRBJ2-1; 9 bases are a match to TRBD1. The germline V gene has CDR1 GTSNPN and CDR2 SVGIG (reference sequence). With V trimmed by 5 bases and J by 2 bases, 4 bases remained unmatched. CDR3 size: 14 residues. The CDR3 spells CAWGGQGPYNEQFF. The CDR3, as DNA: TGTGCCTGGGGGGGACAGGGACCCTACAATGAGCAGTTCTTC.

The rearrangement uses TRBV5-4 and TRBJ2-3, with 7 bases matching TRBD1. This CDR3 has 15 amino acids. V gave up 4 bases and J gave up 0 bases; unmatched junction bases: 5. Germline values: CDR1 SGHNT, CDR2 YYREEE (reference sequence). This chain's CDR3 is CASSPGDRSTDTQYF. CDR3 coding DNA: TGTGCCAGCAGCCCCGGGGACAGAAGCACAGATACGCAGTATTTT.

The table lists this clone with a count of one. This chain joins TRBV28 and TRBJ2-5, with 11 bases fitting TRBD1. Germline-derived CDR1 and CDR2 are MDHEN and SYDVKM. V was pared by 3 bases and J by 5 bases, with 5 bases of the junction left unmatched. This CDR3 contains 15 residues. The chain's CDR3 is CASSFAGQGAETQYF. In nucleotides, the CDR3 is TGTGCCAGCAGTTTCGCTGGACAGGGGGCGGAGACCCAGTACTTC.

There are a few counts of this clone. The genes are TRBV3-1 (or the pseudogene TRBV3-2) and TRBJ1-5, with TRBD1 identical over 9 bases. Germline V gene sequence: CDR1 LGHDT, CDR2 YNNKEL (reference sequence). This CDR3 is 16 amino acids long. The trim removed 6 bases at V and 4 bases at J, leaving 10 bases unmatched. The DNA for the CDR3 is TGTGCCAGCAGTCGTACGGGACAGGGCCGAAATCAGCCCCAGCATTTT. Residues: CASSRTGQGRNQPQHF.

The chain uses TRBV7-2 and TRBJ2-3, with D uncertain. From germline, CDR1 is SGHTA and CDR2 FQGNSA. V was clipped by 5 bases and J by 0 bases, with 9 bases between them. The CDR3 covers 14 residues. CDR3 sequence: CASSPATSTDTQYF. DNA of the CDR3: TGTGCCAGCAGCCCGGCGACAAGCACAGATACGCAGTATTTT.

This rearrangement joins TRBV28 to TRBJ2-2, with TRBD1 identical over 7 bases. This CDR3 region has 14 residues. Trimming cost V 2 bases and J 7 bases; bases outside gene matches: 4. Germline values: CDR1 MDHEN, CDR2 SYDVKM. CDR3 amino acids: CASSLIGGGGELFF. DNA of the CDR3: TGTGCCAGCAGTTTAATAGGGGGCGGCGGGGAGCTGTTTTTT.

The chain uses TRBV5-5 and TRBJ1-2; D remains unclear. This CDR3 is built from 16 residues. The V and J ends lost 0 bases and 0 bases respectively, with 12 bases between them. Germline CDR1 SGHKS, CDR2 YYEKEE (reference sequence). CDR3 residues: CASSLGRTVSNYGYTF. CDR3 nucleotides: TGTGCCAGCAGCTTGGGGAGGACGGTTTCTAACTATGGCTACACCTTC.

In this sample, this clone turned up once. This CDR3 is CASMTPRQENTEAFF. The CDR3 DNA is TGTGCCAGTATGACCCCCAGACAGGAGAACACTGAAGCTTTCTTT. J is TRBJ1-1 and V is TRBV19; tentatively, D is TRBD1 (6 bases). Germline V CDR1 and CDR2: LNHDA, SQIVND (reference sequence). V gave up 7 bases and J gave up 1 base, with 16 bases separating them. The CDR3 covers 15 residues.

The rearrangement uses TRBV9 and TRBJ2-2; 7 bases match TRBD1. V was clipped by 4 bases and J by 2 bases; unmatched bases: 8. This CDR3 has 16 residues. Looked up from germline, CDR1 is SGDLS and CDR2 is YYNGEE. CDR3 loop: CASSLRQGPNTGELFF. The DNA for the CDR3 is TGTGCCAGCAGCCTTAGACAGGGACCAAACACCGGGGAGCTGTTTTTT.

V is TRBV29-1 and J is TRBJ1-1; the D gene is possibly TRBD1 (5 bases). Trimming took 7 bases from V and 11 from J, leaving 17 bases between them. CDR1 is SQVTM, CDR2 ANQGSEA, per germline. The CDR3 sequence is 11 residues long. CDR3 bases: TGCAGCGCCGTGACCAGGGATGGGGCTTTCTTT. Residues: CSAVTRDGAFF.

The chain has TRBV6-5 and TRBJ1-3; D is perhaps TRBD1 (6 bases). Trimming took off 8 bases at V and 0 bases at J, with 11 bases between the two ends. The length of the CDR3 is 14 residues. Looked up from germline, CDR1 is MNHEY and CDR2 is SVGAGI. The CDR3 sequence is CASSRGSSGNTIYF. The CDR3, as DNA: TGTGCCAGCTCGAGGGGGAGCTCTGGAAACACCATATATTTT.

This chain links TRBV6-5 with TRBJ1-5, with 8 bases matching TRBD1. CDR3 size: 16 residues. Germline CDR1 reads MNHEY; CDR2 reads SVGAGI. V trimming: 4 bases; J trimming: 6 bases; junction bases outside the gene matches: 11. The CDR3 region is CASSSPGGAKGQPQHF. The CDR3 nucleotides read TGTGCCAGCAGTTCCCCAGGGGGCGCGAAGGGTCAGCCCCAGCATTTT.

The rearrangement joins TRBV29-1 to TRBJ1-2; D perhaps matches TRBD1 (5 bases). CDR3 size: 13 residues. Germline-derived CDR1 and CDR2 are SQVTM and ANQGSEA. The germline V and J ends were trimmed by 7 bases and 8 bases, with 20 bases remaining between them. The CDR3 spells CSAHLGGRGGYTF. The DNA for the CDR3 is TGCAGCGCTCACCTGGGGGGGAGGGGAGGCTACACCTTC.

The rearrangement links TRBV5-1 to TRBJ2-1; 8 bases are a match to TRBD2. The CDR3 length is 14 residues. Unmatched junction bases numbered 4, after V lost 3 bases and J lost 5 bases. Germline-derived CDR1 and CDR2 are SGHRS and YFSETQ. The CDR3 here is CASSSGGQHNEQFF. The CDR3 DNA reads as TGCGCCAGCAGCTCGGGGGGGCAGCACAATGAGCAGTTCTTC. The whole variable domain, remainder taken from reference TRBV5-1 and TRBJ2-1, is KAGVTQTPRYLIKTRGQQVTLSCSPISGHRSVSWYQQTPGQGLQFLFEYFSETQRNKGNFPGRFSGRQFSNSRSEMNVSTLELGDSALYLCASSSGGQHNEQFFGPGTRLTVL.

The chain has TRBV6-5 and TRBJ2-3; 7 nucleotides agree with TRBD1. The V gene's germline CDR1 is MNHEY and CDR2 SVGAGI. This CDR3 spans 14 amino acids. With 5 bases clipped from V and 1 base from J, the junction kept 3 bases outside the gene matches. The CDR3 sequence: CASSRGQGTDTQYF. The CDR3, as DNA: TGTGCCAGCAGTCGAGGACAGGGCACAGATACGCAGTATTTT.

The chain combines TRBV28 with TRBJ2-7, with 7 bases aligning to TRBD1. Germline loops: CDR1 MDHEN, CDR2 SYDVKM. The CDR3 consists of 15 residues. V dropped 3 bases and J dropped 2; count of bases not matched to a gene: 7. CDR3 DNA sequence: TGTGCCAGCAGTTTTTTCCGGACAGGAGCCTACGAGCAGTACTTC. Its translation is CASSFFRTGAYEQYF.

The V and J genes are TRBV6-5 and TRBJ2-2; tentative D call: TRBD1 (6 bases). Germline loops: CDR1 MNHEY, CDR2 SVGAGI. V was clipped by 8 bases and J by 4 bases, with 14 bases between them. This CDR3 has 14 amino acids. CDR3 nucleotides: TGTGCCAGCCTTGAGCAGGGGAGCACCGGGGAGCTGTTTTTT. Protein sequence: CASLEQGSTGELFF.

This clone was seen a single time. The chain carries TRBV19 and TRBJ2-1; 16 bases fit TRBD2. CDR1 and CDR2 (germline): LNHDA, SQIVND (reference sequence). J was trimmed by 10 bases and V by 5 bases; bases with no gene match: 5. The CDR3 is 15 residues long. CDR3 DNA: TGTGCCAGTAGTTTCGGGACTAGCGGGAGGGGAGAGCAGTTCTTC. It translates to CASSFGTSGRGEQFF.